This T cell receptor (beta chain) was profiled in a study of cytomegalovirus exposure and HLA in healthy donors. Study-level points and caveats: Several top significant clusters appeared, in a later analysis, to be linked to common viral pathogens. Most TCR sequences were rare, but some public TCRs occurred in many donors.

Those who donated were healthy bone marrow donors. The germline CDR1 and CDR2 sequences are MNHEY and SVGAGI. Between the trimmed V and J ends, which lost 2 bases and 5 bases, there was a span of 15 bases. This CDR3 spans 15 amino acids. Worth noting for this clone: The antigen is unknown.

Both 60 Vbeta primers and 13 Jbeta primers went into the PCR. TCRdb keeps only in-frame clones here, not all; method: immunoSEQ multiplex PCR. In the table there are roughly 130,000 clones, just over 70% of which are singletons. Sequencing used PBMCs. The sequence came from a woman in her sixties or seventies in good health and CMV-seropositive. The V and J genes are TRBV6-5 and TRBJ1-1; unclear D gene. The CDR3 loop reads CASSYVEDLRTEAFF. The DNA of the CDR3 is TGTGCCAGCAGTTACGTCGAGGATTTAAGGACTGAAGCTTTCTTT.